The TCR beta chain under discussion was sequenced for a study of liver allograft versus peripheral blood T cells. About the study: What was compared were the T cell receptor repertoires in transplanted livers and those in the peripheral blood of recipients.

As regards this clonotype: The antigen is not known.

Trimming took 5 bases from V and 2 from J, leaving 12 bases between them. The CDR3 runs 14 residues. The V gene's germline CDR1 is SGHTA and CDR2 FQGNSA. One entry per CDR3 protein, called by TCRdb with MiXCR from the reads. The sample lists 10,000 to 14,000 distinct CDR3 sequences, around a quarter seen once, with 1.6% in the top ten. Study-wide points: Reported data describe T cell receptor repertoires within liver allografts as differing from those in peripheral blood.

The V gene is TRBV7-2, the J gene TRBJ2-5; D call uncertain. This TCR was sampled from a human patient who had a liver transplant. Some T cells could come from the graft donor. The CDR3 region has the DNA TGTGCCAGCAGCCTCCGGGCCATGCAAGAGACCCAGTACTTC. Translation: CASSLRAMQETQYF.